This T cell receptor (beta chain) was identified in a study of spatial heterogeneity in lung cancer. On the study more broadly: Consistently, beta-chain sequences turned up in larger numbers than alpha-chain sequences did.

Time point meaning: sample taken at primary tumor resection. Samples were obtained from about 75 donors, all untreated early-stage non-small cell lung cancer patients. This clonotype was seen at least ten times. The antigen is unknown. Every molecule of TCR cDNA had its own unique molecular identifier. TCRdb called the 5' RACE reads again in MiXCR, with one record for every CDR3 protein. Of some 37,000 distinct CDR3 sequences listed, less than 9% were seen once; the top ten hold 29%. Study-level points and caveats: Blood carried ubiquitous expanded tumor TCRs more at resection than follow-up.

Sequenced here: PBMCs, sampled at surgery. This TCR was recovered from a female donor with early-stage non-small cell lung cancer.

The CDR3 DNA reads TGTGCCAGCAGCCTTGACGGGGGGGAGCAGTTCTTC. Encoded protein: CASSLDGGEQFF. The chain couples TRBV3-1 to TRBJ2-1, with 7 bases fitting TRBD2. The CDR3 covers 12 residues. The J segment lost 10 bases and the V segment lost 4 bases, leaving 4 bases of the junction unmatched. Germline V lookup: CDR1 LGHDT, CDR2 YNNKEL (reference sequence).